What follows describes a single TCR beta chain. This clonotype came up a few times. Which antigen it targets is not known. Base qualities are missing; no much larger clone stands one base away. Libraries came from PCR. The sample was run on an Illumina HiSeq 2500. Unique molecular identifiers were incorporated into TCR beta cDNA libraries to reduce PCR and sequencing biases. Roughly 0.5 million cDNA molecules were obtained per 1 to 10 million input T cells, so each molecule approximated one T cell. The patient libraries were prepared and sequenced using the same protocol as the earlier healthy control dataset. Samples belonging to the same batch were prepared together, multiplexed and sequenced on a shared HiSeq lane. Per the source publication's procedure: Raw barcoded reads were processed with MIGEC, discarding single-read molecular identifier groups before consensus assembly and CDR3 extraction. Clonotype tables were post-analysed with VDJtools, normalizing diversity by down-sampling all datasets to the smallest sample size. In repertoire overlap clustering, CDR3 amino acid sequences, but not nucleotide sequences, were matched to correct batch-related cross-sample contamination. The public reads were reprocessed in TCRdb via fastp at Q25 and MiXCR, keeping in-frame beta chains. Merged by CDR3 protein, the rows form single entries marked with the most common genes and DNA. TCRdb's processing, not the authors', yielded these V and J calls. This sample gives about 400,000 distinct CDR3 sequences in total; 30% to 45% of them show up just once. The leading ten clones occupy around an eighth of the sample.

The record originates from a study of post-analysis software for immune sequencing data (dated by TCRdb to the mid-2010s). The study in broad terms: Recorded disease courses included relapsing-remitting, secondary progressive and progressive-relapsing multiple sclerosis, with some patients lacking subtype annotation. A subset of samples was prepared in parallel using single-end sample barcoding, then pooled and co-amplified after Illumina adapter ligation. The multiple sclerosis patient repertoires were compared with 11 previously published healthy control repertoires from donors aged about 6 to 26 years.

To demonstrate the VDJtools post-analysis software, TCR beta repertoires were profiled from the peripheral blood of about 13 young patients with multiple sclerosis. Multiple sclerosis patients were children and adolescents aged roughly 6 to 17 years. Ends trimmed: V by 3 bases, J by 10 bases; bases unmatched to a gene: 6. CDR1 SGHTA and CDR2 FQGTGA were looked up in the germline V gene. The CDR3 runs 14 residues from the cysteine to the phenylalanine. Kept here is only the CDR3 DNA, which spans 42 bases and is read in frame from base 1. The research as a whole found: Direct clustering with F measure showed strong co-clustering of samples prepared in the same batch, prompting a batch-effect correction. Compared with controls, multiple sclerosis patients had significantly lower normalized Chao1 diversity, a finding suggesting substantial peripheral T-cell clonal expansion. A handful of TRBV segments, including TRBV5-6, TRBV5-1 and TRBV20-1, were significantly more frequent in patients than controls. The control group was slightly older than the multiple sclerosis patient group.

The clonotype comes from a girl between 10 and 17 years old with multiple sclerosis. Sequencing used blood. Recombination connected TRBV7-3 to TRBJ2-1, and 10 junction bases match TRBD1. This receptor has the CDR3 CASSLGQGIQEQFF. The nucleotide sequence is TGTGCCAGCAGCTTGGGACAGGGGATTCAGGAGCAGTTCTTC. The CDR3 plus the reference TRBV7-3 and TRBJ2-1 genes for the other parts give the full variable domain: GAGVSQTPSNKVTEKGKYVELRCDPISGHTALYWYRQSLGQGPEFLIYFQGTGAADDSGLPNDRFFAVRPEGSVSTLKIQRTERGDSAVYLCASSLGQGIQEQFFGPGTRLTVL.